The entry below gives a single TCR beta chain sequence along with its context. Its antigen is currently unknown. This sample was taken from a study of T cells in Graves' hyperthyroidism and ophthalmopathy. Study-level findings and limits: The majority of expanded thyroid clonotypes above 0.001 also appeared in blood. Using 13 V-J features, a model discriminated ophthalmopathy from stable hyperthyroidism.

Amplification of TCR beta CDR3 regions used RNA as the template. The HTBI set primed first-round TCR CDR3 RT-PCR. Each CDR3 protein is one row after TCRdb ran MiXCR on the multiplex PCR reads. The table records roughly 45,000 distinct CDR3 sequences, about half of them present only once. Uncontrolled infection, other autoimmune disease, pregnancy or lactation led to exclusion. Diagnostic assessment was based on clinical symptoms, serum thyroxine and TRAb, thyroid ultrasound and orbital computed tomography. Germline V gene lookup returns CDR1 SGHRS and CDR2 YFSETQ. V lost 5 bases, J lost 1 base, and 9 bases lay in between. The CDR3 loop spans 13 amino acids.

The sequencing sample was made of peripheral blood or thyroid tissue (not recorded which). This TCR came from a woman in her forties or fifties with Graves' hyperthyroidism. J is TRBJ2-5 and V is TRBV5-1, with D unresolved. CDR3 region: CASSGRPQETQYF. The CDR3 DNA sequence: TGCGCCAGCAGTGGTCGGCCCCAAGAGACCCAGTACTTC.